The source of this T cell receptor (beta chain) is a study of CD8 T cells in ankylosing spondylitis. This clonotype was detected ten times or more. Each CDR3 protein is one row after TCRdb ran MiXCR on the 5' RACE reads. The sample has 40,000 to 55,000 distinct CDR3 sequences; roughly 7.3% are singletons. The sequence came from a female donor with ankylosing spondylitis or in good health (not recorded which). The material sequenced was blood, either unsorted or a sorted T cell fraction (not recorded which).

The CDR3 coding sequence is TGTGCCAGCTGTCTTGTCAATCAGCCCCAGCATTTT. Protein: CASCLVNQPQHF. The chain links TRBV27 to TRBJ1-5; D remains unclear. CDR1 MNHEY and CDR2 SMNVEV come from the germline V gene (reference sequence). This CDR3 has 12 amino acids. V was cut by 8 bases and J by 3 bases, with 8 bases left in between.